These 8 T cell receptor beta chains were all obtained from the same sample, sequenced in a study of blood T cells in healthy people across ages. Alongside a J-beta primer mix, a sample-barcoded 5' primer served in a second PCR lasting roughly 6 to 11 cycles. TCRdb recomputed calls from the 5' RACE reads with MiXCR, one row per CDR3 protein. This table holds about 1.4 million distinct CDR3 sequences, around 55% found once. Material: blood. The receptors come from a man aged 18 to 29 in good health.

This clonotype occurred a few times. This rearrangement joins TRBV18 to TRBJ2-7; 8 bases are a match to TRBD1. This CDR3 contains 14 residues. The V and J ends lost 6 bases and 4 bases, in that order; junction bases with no gene match: 8. Germline V CDR1 and CDR2: KGHSH, LQKENI. CDR3 nucleotides: TGTGCCAGCTCTCGTGGACAGGGATGGTACGAGCAGTACTTC. Its translation: CASSRGQGWYEQYF.

The CDR3 DNA follows: TGTGCCAGCAGCCAAAGTTCGGGCTTCGGGAGCTCCTACAATGAGCAGTTCTTC. This sequence encodes CASSQSSGFGSSYNEQFF. The chain carries TRBV7-6 and TRBJ2-1; the D gene is possibly TRBD2 (6 bases). The CDR3 has 18 residues. Germline V CDR1 and CDR2: SGHVS, FNYEAQ. Trimming cost V 5 bases and J 0 bases, with 20 bases left between them.

This clonotype was counted between two and nine times. The chain uses TRBV4-2 and TRBJ1-6; D unresolved. In germline, CDR1 is LGHNA, CDR2 YNFKEQ. The CDR3 contains 16 residues. Trimming stripped 1 base from V and 10 bases from J, with 17 bases between. This chain's CDR3 is CASSQARASGLSPLHF. The CDR3 bases are TGTGCCAGCAGCCAAGCGAGGGCGAGCGGACTATCACCCCTCCACTTT.

The V gene is TRBV5-5, the J gene TRBJ1-2; D not certain. CDR3 size: 14 residues. CDR1 is SGHKS, CDR2 YYEKEE, per germline (reference sequence). V lost 0 bases and J 1 base, leaving 7 bases between the germline ends. CDR3 amino acids: CASSLDWSNYGYTF. The CDR3 DNA is TGTGCCAGCAGCTTGGACTGGAGTAACTATGGCTACACCTTC.

DNA of the CDR3: TGCGCCAGCAGCTTGGTTGGCGGGAGATCGGATGAGCAGTTCTTC. Encoded protein: CASSLVGGRSDEQFF. The chain joins TRBV5-1 to TRBJ2-1; 7 bases fit TRBD2. Germline V gives CDR1 SGHRS, CDR2 YFSETQ. CDR3 length: 15 amino acids. V lost 0 bases to trimming and J lost 8 bases; unmatched junction nucleotides: 8.

Comments on this clonotype: Sequence at one end of the junction differs from germline and may be a read error. The chain uses TRBV20-1 and TRBJ2-7; perhaps TRBD1 as D (5 bases). Looked up from germline, CDR1 is DFQATT and CDR2 is SNEGSKA (reference sequence). The CDR3 length is 14 residues. In nucleotides, the CDR3 is TGCAGTGCTAGACCAGACAGCGTCTCCCACGAGCAGTACTTC. This encodes CSARPDSVSHEQYF.

V gene TRBV20-1 combines with J gene TRBJ1-1; the D is unclear. Germline CDR1 is DFQATT and CDR2 is SNEGSKA (reference sequence). Trimming stripped 6 bases from V and 5 bases from J, with 16 bases between. The CDR3 is 13 residues long. CDR3 bases: TGCAGTGCCAAAACGGGCCTTGGGACTGAAGCTTTCTTT. Translated: CSAKTGLGTEAFF.

On this clonotype: The junction departs from the called germline gene at one end, perhaps through a read error. This chain links TRBV2 with TRBJ1-4, with unresolved D. The CDR3 runs to 13 residues. CDR1 SNHLY and CDR2 FYNNEI come from the germline V gene. The chain's CDR3 is CASSPLGLEKLFF. CDR3 coding DNA: TGTGCCAGCAGTCCGCTCGGTCTTGAAAAGCTGTTTTTT.